This TCR beta chain emerged from a study of T-cell reconstitution after alpha-beta-depleted transplantation in children (dated by TCRdb to about 2016). Turning to the overall study: The study quantitatively tracked T-cell immune reconstitution after TCRalphabeta/CD19-depleted allogeneic hematopoietic cell transplantation in children using TCR repertoire profiling.

Germline trimming amounts to 3 bases on V and 6 bases on J, with 8 as the count of junction bases outside the gene matches. The germline V gene provides CDR1 SQVTM and CDR2 ANQGSEA. The CDR3 spans 15 residues, from the cysteine through the phenylalanine. CDR3 DNA is the only sequence kept; it has 45 bases, read in frame from the first base. In this sample, this clonotype turned up a few times. It lacks a known antigen. Base-call qualities are not available, and no considerably larger clone is one nucleotide away. Library construction relied on PCR. TCRdb shows the sequencer as Illumina HiSeq 2500. TCR library preparation used molecular barcoding, with unique molecular identifiers applied to normalize quantification of the TCRbeta repertoire. The public reads were reprocessed in TCRdb via fastp at Q25 and MiXCR, keeping in-frame beta chains. Rows with one shared CDR3 protein collapse into an entry with the most common genes and DNA. In all, the sample holds roughly 500,000 distinct CDR3 sequences, and about 30% of those were seen once. Clones ranked in the top ten supply 2% to 2.5% of the sample.

The chain was built from TRBV29-1 and TRBJ2-7, and 13 junction bases match TRBD2. The sequencing used PBMCs from the stem cell graft donor, collected from the stem cell graft. This clonotype was obtained from a human donor who donated a stem cell graft to a child with aplastic anemia. The nucleotide sequence is TGCAGCGTTGAGGGACTAGCGGGACCGAATGGCGAGCAGTACTTC. The encoded protein is CSVEGLAGPNGEQYF.